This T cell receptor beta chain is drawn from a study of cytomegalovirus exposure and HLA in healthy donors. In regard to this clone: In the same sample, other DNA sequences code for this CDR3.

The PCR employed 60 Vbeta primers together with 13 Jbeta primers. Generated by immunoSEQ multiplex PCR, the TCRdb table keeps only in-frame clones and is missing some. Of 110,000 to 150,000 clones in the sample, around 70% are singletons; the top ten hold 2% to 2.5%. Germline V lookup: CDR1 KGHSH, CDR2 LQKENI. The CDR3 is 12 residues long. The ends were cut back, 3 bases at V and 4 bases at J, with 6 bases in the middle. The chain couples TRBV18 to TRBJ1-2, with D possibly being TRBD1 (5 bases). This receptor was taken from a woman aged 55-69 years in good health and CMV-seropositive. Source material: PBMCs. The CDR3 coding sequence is TGTGCCAGCTCACCCGACAGCTATGGCTACACCTTC. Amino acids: CASSPDSYGYTF.